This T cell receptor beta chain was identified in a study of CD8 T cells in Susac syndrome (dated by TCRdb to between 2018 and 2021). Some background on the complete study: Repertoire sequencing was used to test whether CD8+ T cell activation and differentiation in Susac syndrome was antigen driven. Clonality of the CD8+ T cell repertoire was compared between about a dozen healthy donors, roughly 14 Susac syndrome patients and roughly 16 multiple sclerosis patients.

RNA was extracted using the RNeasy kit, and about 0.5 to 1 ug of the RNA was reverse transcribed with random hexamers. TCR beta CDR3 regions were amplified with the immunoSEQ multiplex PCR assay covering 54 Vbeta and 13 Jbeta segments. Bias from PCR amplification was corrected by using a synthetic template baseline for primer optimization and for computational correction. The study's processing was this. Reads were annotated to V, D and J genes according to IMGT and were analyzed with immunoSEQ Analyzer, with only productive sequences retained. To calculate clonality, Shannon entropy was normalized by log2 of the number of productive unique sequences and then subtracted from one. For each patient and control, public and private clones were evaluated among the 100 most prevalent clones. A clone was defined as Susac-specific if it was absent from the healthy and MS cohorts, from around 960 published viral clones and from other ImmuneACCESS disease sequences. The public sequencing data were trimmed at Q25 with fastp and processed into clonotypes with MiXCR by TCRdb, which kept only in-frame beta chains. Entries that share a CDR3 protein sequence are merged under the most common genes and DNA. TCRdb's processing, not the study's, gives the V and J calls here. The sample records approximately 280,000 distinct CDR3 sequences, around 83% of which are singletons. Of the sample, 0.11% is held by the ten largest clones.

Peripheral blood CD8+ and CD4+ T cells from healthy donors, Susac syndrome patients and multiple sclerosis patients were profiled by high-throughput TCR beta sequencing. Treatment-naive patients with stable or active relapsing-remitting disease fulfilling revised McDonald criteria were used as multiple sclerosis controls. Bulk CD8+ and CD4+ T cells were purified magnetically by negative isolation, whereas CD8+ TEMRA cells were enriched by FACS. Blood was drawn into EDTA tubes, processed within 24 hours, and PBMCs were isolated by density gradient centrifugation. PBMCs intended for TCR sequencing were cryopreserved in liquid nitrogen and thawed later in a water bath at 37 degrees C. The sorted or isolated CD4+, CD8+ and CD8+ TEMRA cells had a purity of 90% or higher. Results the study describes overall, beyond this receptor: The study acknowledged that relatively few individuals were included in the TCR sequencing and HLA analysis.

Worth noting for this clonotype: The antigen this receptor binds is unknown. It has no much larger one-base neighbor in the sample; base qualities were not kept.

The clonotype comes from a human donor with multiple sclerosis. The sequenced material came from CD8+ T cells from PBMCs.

The CDR3 reads as follows: CASGFGSGFYEQYF. In nucleotides, the sequence is TGTGCTAGTGGTTTTGGTAGCGGGTTCTACGAGCAGTACTTC. The sequence links TRBV12-5 to TRBJ2-7; 7 bases in the junction line up with TRBD2. CDR1 LGHNT and CDR2 FRNRAP were looked up in the germline V gene. Counted from cysteine to phenylalanine, this CDR3 has 14 amino acids. Only the CDR3 region is kept as DNA, spanning 42 bases read in frame from base 1. Clipping removes 3 bases from V and 3 bases from J, with 5 as the unmatched junction base count.